The 15 T cell receptor beta chains presented below share a single source sample, sequenced in a study of breast tumors, draining lymph nodes, adjacent tissues (dated by TCRdb to 2016 to 2017). The lymph node samples were taken from the axillary draining lymph nodes of breast cancer patients. Library preparation employed multiplex PCR. The run used an Illumina HiSeq 2000. In-frame beta chains were kept once TCRdb had trimmed the public reads at Q25 with fastp and called clones with MiXCR. Entries that share a CDR3 protein sequence are merged under the most common genes and DNA. The sample table holds about 200,000 distinct CDR3 sequences, of which about 34% were seen once. The top ten constitute 3% to 4% of the sample. Sequenced sample: axillary lymph node tissue. These receptors were taken from a female donor with breast cancer. Some clones in this sample may be carry-over from other donors' samples.

The V and J genes are TRBV10-3 and TRBJ2-7; 7 nucleotides align to TRBD1. Unmatched junction bases numbered 7, after V lost 10 bases and J lost 4 bases. Germline CDR1 ENHRY, CDR2 SYGVKD. The CDR3 is 12 amino acids. CDR3 in amino acids: CATGQEIYEQYF. Here the CDR3 DNA reads TGTGCCACTGGACAGGAGATTTACGAGCAGTACTTC.

The chain employs TRBV27 and TRBJ2-1; D gene ambiguous. Germline loops: CDR1 MNHEY, CDR2 SMNVEV (reference sequence). Deletions cut 4 bases from V and 8 bases from J, with 15 bases between. The CDR3 has 14 residues. CDR3: CASSWFSSGDEQFF. The CDR3 bases are TGTGCCAGCAGTTGGTTTTCCAGTGGGGATGAGCAGTTCTTC.

This clonotype came up many times. The chain links TRBV5-8 to TRBJ2-7; 8 bases align to TRBD1. Trimming removed 2 bases from V and 3 bases from J; junction bases left unmatched: 4. There are 14 residues in the CDR3. Germline V gene sequence: CDR1 SGHTS, CDR2 YDEGEE. In DNA form, the CDR3 reads TGTGCCAGCAGCTTTCAACAGGGGGACTACGAGCAGTACTTC. Protein product: CASSFQQGDYEQYF. The full variable domain, in which reference TRBV5-8 and TRBJ2-7 provide the parts outside the CDR3, is EAGVTQSPTHLIKTRGQQATLRCSPISGHTSVYWYQQALGLGLQFLLWYDEGEERNRGNFPPRFSGRQFPNYSSELNVNALELEDSALYLCASSFQQGDYEQYFGPGTRLTVT.

The sample holds many counts of this clonotype. V gene TRBV9 combines with J gene TRBJ2-3, with no clear D. The V end was cut by 0 bases, the J end by 1 base, with 3 bases between. From germline, CDR1 is SGDLS and CDR2 YYNGEE. This CDR3 has 13 amino acids. The CDR3 region is CASSVDRTDTQYF. CDR3 in DNA: TGTGCCAGCAGCGTAGACCGCACAGATACGCAGTATTTT. The variable domain in full, with the rest retrieved from reference TRBV9 and TRBJ2-3, is DSGVTQTPKHLITATGQRVTLRCSPRSGDLSVYWYQQSLDQGLQFLIQYYNGEERAKGNILERFSAQQFPDLHSELNLSSLELGDSALYFCASSVDRTDTQYFGPGTRLTVL.

This chain connects TRBV28 to TRBJ2-2, with 9 bases lining up with TRBD2. CDR1 and CDR2 from the germline V gene are MDHEN and SYDVKM. This CDR3 is 15 amino acids long. The junction had 3 bases not matched to a gene; V was cut back by 2 bases and J by 5 bases. The DNA of the CDR3 is TGTGCCAGCAGTTTAAGCAGCGGGAGGACCGGGGAGCTGTTTTTT. Its translation is CASSLSSGRTGELFF.

This chain links TRBV3-1 with TRBJ2-5, with TRBD2 identical over 12 bases. Germline CDR1 is LGHDT and CDR2 is YNNKEL (reference sequence). Germline trimming cut 4 bases from V and 1 base from J; bases unmatched to any gene: 1. This CDR3 comprises 15 residues. CDR3 protein: CASSRTSGVQETQYF. CDR3 bases: TGTGCCAGCAGCCGGACTAGCGGGGTCCAAGAGACCCAGTACTTC.

In its sample, this clonotype was seen many times. The J gene is TRBJ1-4, the V gene TRBV6-1; D not certain. Trimming stripped 4 bases from V and 3 bases from J, with 3 bases between. CDR1 MNHNS and CDR2 SASEGT come from the germline V gene. This CDR3 contains 12 residues. The CDR3 DNA reads TGTGCCAGCAGTGTTGCTAATGAAAAACTGTTTTTT. Amino acids: CASSVANEKLFF.

V gene TRBV5-1 combines with J gene TRBJ1-1, with TRBD1 identical over 7 bases. The V gene end was trimmed by 2 bases and the J gene end by 1 base; junction bases not matched to a gene: 5. CDR1 SGHRS and CDR2 YFSETQ come from the germline V gene. The CDR3 has 15 residues. This CDR3 is CASSFVGTANTEAFF. The DNA of the CDR3 is TGCGCCAGCAGCTTCGTCGGGACAGCGAACACTGAAGCTTTCTTT.

There are a few counts of this clonotype. CDR3 DNA: TGTGCCAGCAGCTTGGCCGTCAGGGTAGGAGAGACCCAGTACTTC. Translated, it gives CASSLAVRVGETQYF. The rearrangement joins TRBV5-8 to TRBJ2-5; TRBD1 might be the D (5 bases). Germline V gene data show CDR1 as SGHTS and CDR2 as YDEGEE. V was shortened by 0 bases and J by 4 bases, with 13 bases between the two germline ends. The CDR3 has 15 amino acids. Looking up the rest from reference TRBV5-8 and TRBJ2-5 gives the full variable domain: EAGVTQSPTHLIKTRGQQATLRCSPISGHTSVYWYQQALGLGLQFLLWYDEGEERNRGNFPPRFSGRQFPNYSSELNVNALELEDSALYLCASSLAVRVGETQYFGPGTRLLVL.

This clonotype was seen a single time. This CDR3 reads CASSQAGTVNEKLFF. CDR3 nucleotides: TGTGCCAGCAGTCAAGCCGGGACAGTAAATGAAAAACTGTTTTTT. This chain connects TRBV11-2 to TRBJ1-4, with TRBD1 identical over 7 bases. Per the germline V gene, CDR1 is SGHAT and CDR2 is FQNNGV. J was trimmed by 5 bases and V by 6 bases; bases with no gene match: 9. The CDR3 is made up of 15 amino acids.

J is TRBJ2-5 and V is TRBV20-1, with unresolved D. Trimming took off 0 bases at V and 1 base at J, with 9 bases between the two ends. The CDR3 length is 14 residues. The V gene's germline CDR1 is DFQATT and CDR2 SNEGSKA (reference sequence). In nucleotides, the CDR3 is TGCAGTGCTAGAGATGCGAACCGCCAAGAGACCCAGTACTTC. This translates into CSARDANRQETQYF.

This clonotype was counted ten times or more. V is TRBV18 and J is TRBJ2-3, with TRBD2 identical over 7 bases. The CDR3 is 16 amino acids. The V gene end was trimmed by 2 bases and the J gene end by 4 bases; junction bases not matched to a gene: 9. Germline values: CDR1 KGHSH, CDR2 LQKENI. CDR3 coding DNA: TGTGCCAGCTCACCAATGGGCGGGAGTGGCCCAGATACGCAGTATTTT. It translates to CASSPMGGSGPDTQYF.

This clonotype has ten or more counts. The chain has TRBV19 and TRBJ1-5, with D uncertain. Germline CDR1 and CDR2: LNHDA and SQIVND (reference sequence). The CDR3 length is 15 residues. V dropped 0 bases and J dropped 6 bases, with 12 bases sitting between them. The CDR3 nucleotides read TGTGCCAGTAGTATAGATGCGGGTCTAGGTCAGCCCCAGCATTTT. It translates to CASSIDAGLGQPQHF.

This clonotype came up many times. Here the CDR3 DNA reads TGTGCCAGCAGCTTCCCCGCTTTTTCGAGCGATGAGCAGTTCTTC. Protein: CASSFPAFSSDEQFF. The J gene is TRBJ2-1, the V gene TRBV7-9; no clear D. The germline CDR1 and CDR2 sequences are SEHNR and FQNEAQ (reference sequence). The CDR3 contains 15 residues. V gave up 3 bases and J gave up 8 bases, with 17 bases separating them.

About this clonotype itself: A much larger clone lies one base from this, so it may be a read error. This chain connects TRBV6-6 to TRBJ2-7, with D possibly TRBD1 on 6 matching bases. Germline CDR1 MNHNY, CDR2 SVGAGI (reference sequence). The CDR3 covers 13 residues. CDR3: CASSSGTISEQYF. Here the CDR3 DNA reads TGTGCCAGTAGTTCCGGGACAATCTCCGAGCAGTACTTC.